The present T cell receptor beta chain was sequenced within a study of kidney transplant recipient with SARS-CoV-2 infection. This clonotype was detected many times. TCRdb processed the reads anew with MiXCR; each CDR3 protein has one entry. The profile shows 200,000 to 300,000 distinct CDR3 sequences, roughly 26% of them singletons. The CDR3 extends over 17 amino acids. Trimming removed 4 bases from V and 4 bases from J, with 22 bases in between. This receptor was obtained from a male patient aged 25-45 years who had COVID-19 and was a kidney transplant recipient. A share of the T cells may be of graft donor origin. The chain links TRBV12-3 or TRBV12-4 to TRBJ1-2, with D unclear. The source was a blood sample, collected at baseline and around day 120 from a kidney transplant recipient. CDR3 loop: CASSCANTAGKTYGYTF. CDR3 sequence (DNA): TGTGCCAGCAGTTGTGCTAACACAGCAGGAAAGACCTATGGCTACACCTTC.